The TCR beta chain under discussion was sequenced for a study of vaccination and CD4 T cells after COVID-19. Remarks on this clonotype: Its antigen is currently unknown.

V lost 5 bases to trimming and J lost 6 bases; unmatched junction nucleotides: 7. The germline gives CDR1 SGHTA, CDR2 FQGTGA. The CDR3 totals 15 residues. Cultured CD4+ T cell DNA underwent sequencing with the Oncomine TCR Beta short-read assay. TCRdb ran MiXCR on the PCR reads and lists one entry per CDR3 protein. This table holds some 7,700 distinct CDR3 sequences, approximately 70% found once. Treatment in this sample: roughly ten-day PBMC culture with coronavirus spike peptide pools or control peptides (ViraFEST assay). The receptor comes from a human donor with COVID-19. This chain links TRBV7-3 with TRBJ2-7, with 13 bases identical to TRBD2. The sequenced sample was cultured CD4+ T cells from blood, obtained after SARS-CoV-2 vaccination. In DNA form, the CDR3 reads TGTGCCAGCAGCAAACAGGGACTAGCGGGGAGCGAGCAGTACTTC. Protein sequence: CASSKQGLAGSEQYF.